Below, 7 T cell receptor beta chains from the same sample are listed, as sequenced in a study of T cell responses to AZD1222 COVID-19 vaccine. Sequenced by immunoSEQ multiplex PCR; TCRdb stores in-frame clones only, minus some. The sample carries around 180,000 clones, 70% to 90% recorded once. The material sequenced was peripheral blood, taken on day 0 of AZD1222 vaccination. These receptors were taken from an adult in good health.

This clone has only one observation. V usage is TRBV18 and J usage is TRBJ1-2; D might be TRBD1 (5 bases). The V end was cut by 0 bases, the J end by 8 bases, with 16 bases between. The CDR3 totals 15 residues. The germline CDR1 and CDR2 sequences are KGHSH and LQKENI. CDR3 bases: TGTGCCAGCTCACCACCTAGGGGCGCAGGAGAAGGCTACACCTTC. This codes for CASSPPRGAGEGYTF.

To note about this clone: This sample includes further DNA sequences coding for the same CDR3. The gene calls are TRBV5-4 and TRBJ2-5; 7 bases are a match to TRBD1. CDR1 and CDR2 (germline): SGHNT, YYREEE (reference sequence). The CDR3 runs to 13 residues. V shed 4 bases and J 1 base; nucleotides not matched to a gene: 1. This CDR3 is CASSRDSQETQYF. CDR3 DNA sequence: TGTGCCAGCAGCCGGGACAGCCAAGAGACCCAGTACTTC.

This clone appeared a single time. The chain is built from TRBV11-2 and TRBJ1-2; a possible D gene is TRBD1 (5 bases). CDR3 size: 14 residues. V lost 4 bases and J lost 6, with 15 bases in between. Germline lookup yields CDR1 SGHAT and CDR2 FQNNGV. DNA for the CDR3: TGTGCCAGCAGCTCCCCAGGGCGGTGGCATGGCTACACCTTC. Its translation is CASSSPGRWHGYTF.

This chain uses TRBV5-5 with TRBJ2-2; no clear D. Germline V gives CDR1 SGHKS, CDR2 YYEKEE (reference sequence). This CDR3 has 13 residues. V was clipped by 1 base and J by 3 bases, with 4 bases between them. The CDR3 loop is CASSLLYTGELFF. The CDR3 DNA is TGTGCCAGCAGCTTGTTGTACACCGGGGAGCTGTTTTTT.

The chain links TRBV7-8 to TRBJ2-7, with TRBD1 matching 8 bases. This CDR3 region has 16 residues. Germline CDR1 reads SGHVS; CDR2 reads FQNEAQ. The V segment lost 4 bases and the J segment 2 bases; nucleotides outside the gene matches: 10. The CDR3: CASSSPDREIPYEQYF. In nucleotides, the CDR3 is TGTGCCAGCAGCTCCCCGGACAGGGAAATCCCCTACGAGCAGTACTTC.

The V gene is TRBV7-8, the J gene TRBJ2-2; a possible D gene is TRBD2 (5 bases). The CDR3 contains 15 residues. CDR1 SGHVS and CDR2 FQNEAQ come from the germline V gene. Trimming removed 5 bases at V and 4 bases at J, with 14 bases between. The CDR3 sequence: CASSPRAASTGELFF. CDR3 nucleotide sequence: TGTGCCAGCAGCCCGCGGGCGGCTTCCACCGGGGAGCTGTTTTTT.

The chain has TRBV27 and TRBJ2-5; D gene uncertain. The germline V gene has CDR1 MNHEY and CDR2 SMNVEV (reference sequence). The CDR3 spans 13 residues. V was pared by 4 bases and J by 4 bases, with 10 bases between. The CDR3 here is CASSWKHGETQYF. For the CDR3, the DNA is TGTGCCAGCAGTTGGAAACACGGAGAGACCCAGTACTTC.